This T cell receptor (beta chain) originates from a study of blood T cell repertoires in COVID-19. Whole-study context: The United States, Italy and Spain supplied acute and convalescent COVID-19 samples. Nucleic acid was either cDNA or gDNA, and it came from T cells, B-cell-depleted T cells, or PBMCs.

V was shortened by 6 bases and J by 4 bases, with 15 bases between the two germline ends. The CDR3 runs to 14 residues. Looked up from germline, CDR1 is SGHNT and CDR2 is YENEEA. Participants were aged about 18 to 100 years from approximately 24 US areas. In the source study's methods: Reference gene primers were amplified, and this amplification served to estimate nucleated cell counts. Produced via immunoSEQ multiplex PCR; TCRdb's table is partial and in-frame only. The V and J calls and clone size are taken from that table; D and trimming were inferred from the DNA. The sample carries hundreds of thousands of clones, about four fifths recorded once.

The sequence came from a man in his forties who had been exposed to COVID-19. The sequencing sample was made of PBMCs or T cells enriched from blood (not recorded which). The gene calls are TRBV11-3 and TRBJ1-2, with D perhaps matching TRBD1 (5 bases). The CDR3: CASRGKDTFYGYTF. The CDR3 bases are TGTGCCAGCAGGGGGAAGGACACATTCTATGGCTACACCTTC.